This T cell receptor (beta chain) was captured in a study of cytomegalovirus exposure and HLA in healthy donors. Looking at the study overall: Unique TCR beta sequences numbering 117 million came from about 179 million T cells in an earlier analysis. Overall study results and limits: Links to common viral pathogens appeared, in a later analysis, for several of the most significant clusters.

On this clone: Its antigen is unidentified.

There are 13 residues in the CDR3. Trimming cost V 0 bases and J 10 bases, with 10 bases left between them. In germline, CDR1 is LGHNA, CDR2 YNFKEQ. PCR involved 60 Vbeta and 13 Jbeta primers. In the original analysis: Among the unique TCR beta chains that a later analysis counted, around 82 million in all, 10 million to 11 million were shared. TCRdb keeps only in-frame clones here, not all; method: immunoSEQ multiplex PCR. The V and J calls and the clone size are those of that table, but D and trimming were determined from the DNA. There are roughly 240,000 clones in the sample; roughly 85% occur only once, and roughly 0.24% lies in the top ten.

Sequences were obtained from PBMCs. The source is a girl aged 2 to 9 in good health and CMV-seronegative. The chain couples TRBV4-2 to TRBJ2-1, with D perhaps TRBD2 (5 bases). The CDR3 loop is CASSQEGSDEQFF. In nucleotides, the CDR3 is TGTGCCAGCAGCCAAGAGGGGAGTGACGAGCAGTTCTTC.